The source of this T cell receptor (beta chain) is a study of OX40 agonist ivuxolimab in advanced cancers. The germline gives CDR1 SGHTA, CDR2 FQGNSA. The CDR3 has 13 amino acids. Trimming stripped 3 bases from V and 6 bases from J, with 9 bases between. Generated by immunoSEQ multiplex PCR, the TCRdb table keeps only in-frame clones and is missing some. The sample carries 55,000 to 60,000 clones, 81% recorded once. The rearrangement uses TRBV7-2 and TRBJ1-5; D is perhaps TRBD1 (6 bases). Source: CD4+ or CD8+ T cells sorted from blood, taken in a trial of the OX40 agonist ivuxolimab. The origin of this receptor is an adult with an advanced solid tumor such as melanoma, head and neck, liver or kidney cancer. CDR3 in DNA: TGTGCCAGCAGCTTTACAGGGAGTCAGCCCCAGCATTTT. Translation gives CASSFTGSQPQHF.